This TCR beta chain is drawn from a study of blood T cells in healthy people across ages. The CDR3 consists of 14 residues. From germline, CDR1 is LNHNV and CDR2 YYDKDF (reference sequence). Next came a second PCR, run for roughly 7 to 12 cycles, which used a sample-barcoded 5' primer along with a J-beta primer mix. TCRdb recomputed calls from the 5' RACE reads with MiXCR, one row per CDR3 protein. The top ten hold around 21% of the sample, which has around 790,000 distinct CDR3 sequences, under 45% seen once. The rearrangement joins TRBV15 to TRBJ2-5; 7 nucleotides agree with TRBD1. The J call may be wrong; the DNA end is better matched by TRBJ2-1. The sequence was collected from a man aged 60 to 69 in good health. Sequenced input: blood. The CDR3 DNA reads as TGTGCCACCAGCAAAGACAGGGTTCAAGAGACCCAGTTCTTC. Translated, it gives CATSKDRVQETQFF.